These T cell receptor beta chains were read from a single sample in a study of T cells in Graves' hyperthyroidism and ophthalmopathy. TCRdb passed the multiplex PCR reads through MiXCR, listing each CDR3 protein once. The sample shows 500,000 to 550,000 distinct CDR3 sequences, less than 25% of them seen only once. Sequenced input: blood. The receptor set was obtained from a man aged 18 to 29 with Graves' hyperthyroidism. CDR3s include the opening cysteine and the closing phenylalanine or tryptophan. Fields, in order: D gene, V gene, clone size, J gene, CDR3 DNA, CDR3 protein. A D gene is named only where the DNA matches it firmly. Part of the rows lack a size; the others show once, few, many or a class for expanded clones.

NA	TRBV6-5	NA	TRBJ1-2	TGTGCCAGCAGTTACTTTGGGGGTAACTATGGCTACACCTTC	CASSYFGGNYGYTF
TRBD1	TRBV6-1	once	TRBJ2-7	TGTGCCAGCAGCGGACAGGGGGATGCCTACGAGCAGTACTTC	CASSGQGDAYEQYF
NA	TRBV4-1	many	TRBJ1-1	TGCGCCAGCAGCCAGGGGTCGACGGAAGCTTTCTTT	CASSQGSTEAFF
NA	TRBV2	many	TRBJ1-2	TGTGCCAGCAGTGAAGTGACGGGGGGCGCGTATGGCTACACCTTC	CASSEVTGGAYGYTF
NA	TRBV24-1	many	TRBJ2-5	TGTGCCACCAGTGATTTATCAAAGACCCAGTACTTC	CATSDLSKTQYF
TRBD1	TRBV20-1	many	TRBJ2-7	TGCAGTGCCCGACAGGGCCTTTCCTACGAGCAGTACTTC	CSARQGLSYEQYF
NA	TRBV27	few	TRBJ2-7	TGTGCCAGCAGTTTGTCCGAAATCTCCTACGAGCAGTACTTC	CASSLSEISYEQYF
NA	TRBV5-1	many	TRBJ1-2	TGCGCCAGCAGCCCAGTTGAGGAGGGTCCTAACTATGGCTACACCTTC	CASSPVEEGPNYGYTF
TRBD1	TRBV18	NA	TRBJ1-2	TGTGCCAGCTCATCGACCTCGGGACAGGGCTATGGCTACACCTTC	CASSSTSGQGYGYTF
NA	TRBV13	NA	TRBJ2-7	TGTGCCAGCAGGCCCCGGACAGTCTACGAGCAGTACTTC	CASRPRTVYEQYF